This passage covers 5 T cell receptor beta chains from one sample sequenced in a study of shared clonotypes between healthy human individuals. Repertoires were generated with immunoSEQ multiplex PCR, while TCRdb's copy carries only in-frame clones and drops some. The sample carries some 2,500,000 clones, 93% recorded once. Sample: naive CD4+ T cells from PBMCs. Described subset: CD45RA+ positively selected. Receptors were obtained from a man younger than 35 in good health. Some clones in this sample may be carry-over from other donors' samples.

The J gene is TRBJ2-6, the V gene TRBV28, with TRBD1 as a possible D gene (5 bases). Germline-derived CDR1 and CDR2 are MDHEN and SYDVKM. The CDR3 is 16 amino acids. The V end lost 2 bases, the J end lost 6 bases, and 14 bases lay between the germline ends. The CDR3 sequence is CASSLPGPRVANVLTF. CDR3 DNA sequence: TGTGCCAGCAGTTTACCAGGGCCGAGAGTGGCCAACGTCCTGACTTTC.

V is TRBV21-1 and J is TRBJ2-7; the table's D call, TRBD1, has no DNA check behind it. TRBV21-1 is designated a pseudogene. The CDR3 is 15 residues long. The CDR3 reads CASSNPRDRGYEQYF. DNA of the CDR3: TGTGCCAGCAGCAACCCCCGGGACAGGGGATACGAGCAGTACTTC.

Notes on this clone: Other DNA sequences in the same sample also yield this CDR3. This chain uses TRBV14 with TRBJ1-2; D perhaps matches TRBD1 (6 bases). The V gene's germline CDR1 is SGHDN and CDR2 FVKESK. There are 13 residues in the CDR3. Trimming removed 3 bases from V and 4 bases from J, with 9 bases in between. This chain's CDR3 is CASSQGGSYGYTF. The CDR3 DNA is TGTGCCAGCAGCCAGGGGGGCAGCTATGGCTACACCTTC.

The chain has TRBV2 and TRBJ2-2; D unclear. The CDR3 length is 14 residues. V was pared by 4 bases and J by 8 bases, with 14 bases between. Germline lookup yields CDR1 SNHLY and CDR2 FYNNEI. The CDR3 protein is CASSVHLDTGELFF. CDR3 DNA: TGTGCCAGCAGTGTTCATCTCGATACGGGGGAGCTGTTTTTT.

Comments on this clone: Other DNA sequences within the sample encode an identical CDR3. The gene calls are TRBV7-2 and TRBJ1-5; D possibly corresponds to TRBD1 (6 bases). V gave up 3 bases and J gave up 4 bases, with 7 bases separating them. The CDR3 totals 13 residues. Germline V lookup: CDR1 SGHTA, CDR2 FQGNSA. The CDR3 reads CASSFQGNQPQHF. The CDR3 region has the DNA TGTGCCAGCAGCTTCCAGGGGAATCAGCCCCAGCATTTT.